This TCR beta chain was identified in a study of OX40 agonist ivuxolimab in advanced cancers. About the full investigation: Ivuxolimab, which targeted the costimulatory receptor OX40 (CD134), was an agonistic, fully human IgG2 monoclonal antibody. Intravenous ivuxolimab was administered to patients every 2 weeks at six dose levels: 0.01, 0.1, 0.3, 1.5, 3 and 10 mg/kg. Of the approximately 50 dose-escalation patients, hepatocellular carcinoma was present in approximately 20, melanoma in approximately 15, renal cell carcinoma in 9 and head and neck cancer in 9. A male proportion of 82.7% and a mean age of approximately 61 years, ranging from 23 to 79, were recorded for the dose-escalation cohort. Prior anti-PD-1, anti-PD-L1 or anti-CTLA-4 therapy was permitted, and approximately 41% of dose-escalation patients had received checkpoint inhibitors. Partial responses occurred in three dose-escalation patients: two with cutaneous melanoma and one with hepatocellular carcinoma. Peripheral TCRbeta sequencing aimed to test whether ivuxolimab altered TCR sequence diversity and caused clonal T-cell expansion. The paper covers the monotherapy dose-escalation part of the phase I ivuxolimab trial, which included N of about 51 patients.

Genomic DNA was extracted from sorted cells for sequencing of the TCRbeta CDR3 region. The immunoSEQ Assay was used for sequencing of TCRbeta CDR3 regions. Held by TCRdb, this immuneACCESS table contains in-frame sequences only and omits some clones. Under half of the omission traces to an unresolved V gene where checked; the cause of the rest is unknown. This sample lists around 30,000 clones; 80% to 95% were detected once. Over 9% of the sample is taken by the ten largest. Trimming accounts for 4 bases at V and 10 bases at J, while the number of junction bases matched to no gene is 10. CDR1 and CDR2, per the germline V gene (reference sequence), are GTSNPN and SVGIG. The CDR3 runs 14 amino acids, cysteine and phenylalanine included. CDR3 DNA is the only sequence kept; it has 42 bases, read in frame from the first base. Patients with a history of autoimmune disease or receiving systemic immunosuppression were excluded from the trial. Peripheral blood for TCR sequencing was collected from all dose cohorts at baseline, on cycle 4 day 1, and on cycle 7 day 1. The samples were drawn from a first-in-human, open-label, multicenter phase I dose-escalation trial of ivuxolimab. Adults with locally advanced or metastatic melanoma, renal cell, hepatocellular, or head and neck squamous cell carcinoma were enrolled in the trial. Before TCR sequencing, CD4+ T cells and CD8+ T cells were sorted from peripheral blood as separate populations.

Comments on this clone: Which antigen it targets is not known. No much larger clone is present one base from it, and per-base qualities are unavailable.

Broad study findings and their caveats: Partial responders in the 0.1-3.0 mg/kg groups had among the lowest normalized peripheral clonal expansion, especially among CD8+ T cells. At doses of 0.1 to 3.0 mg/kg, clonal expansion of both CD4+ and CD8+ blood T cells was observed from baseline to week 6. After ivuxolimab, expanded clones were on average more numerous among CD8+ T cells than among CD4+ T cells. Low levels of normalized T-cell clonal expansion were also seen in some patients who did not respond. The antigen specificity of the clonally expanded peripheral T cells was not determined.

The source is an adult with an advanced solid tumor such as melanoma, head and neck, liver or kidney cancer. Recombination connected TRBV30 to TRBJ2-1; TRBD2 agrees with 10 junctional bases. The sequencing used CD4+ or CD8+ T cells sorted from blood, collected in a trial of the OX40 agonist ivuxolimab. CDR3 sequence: CAWNEAGGPREQFF. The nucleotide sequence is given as TGTGCCTGGAATGAAGCGGGAGGGCCCCGCGAGCAGTTCTTC.